The 4 T cell receptor beta chains listed next were all sequenced from one sample in a study of T-cell reconstitution after alpha-beta-depleted transplantation in children. Unique molecular identifiers were built into the TCRbeta library. Using its own MiXCR run on the PCR reads, TCRdb lists one record per CDR3 protein. This sample has approximately 93,000 distinct CDR3 sequences; 7% to 9% occur once, and the top ten carry more than 6.5%. Source: PBMCs from the stem cell graft donor, taken from the stem cell graft. The receptors shown here come from a human donor who donated a stem cell graft to a child with congenital amegakaryocytic thrombocytopenia.

At least ten counts were recorded for this clonotype. J is TRBJ2-3 and V is TRBV6-5; unclear D gene. Looked up from germline, CDR1 is MNHEY and CDR2 is SVGAGI. The germline V and J ends were trimmed by 7 bases and 0 bases, with 11 bases remaining between them. The CDR3 is 14 residues long. In DNA, the CDR3 is TGTGCCAGCACGCGCGGTTCTAGCACAGATACGCAGTATTTT. As protein: CASTRGSSTDTQYF.

In its sample, this clonotype was seen many times. The chain is built from TRBV24-1 and TRBJ2-7; tentative D call: TRBD2 (6 bases). CDR3 length: 13 amino acids. With 4 bases removed from V and 3 bases from J, the gap between germline ends came to 9 bases. The germline V gene encodes CDR1 KGHDR and CDR2 SFDVKD. The CDR3 sequence is CATSDLGGYEQYF. For the CDR3, the DNA is TGTGCCACCAGTGACCTGGGAGGCTACGAGCAGTACTTC.

For this clonotype: A read error may be the cause here, since a much bigger clone is one base away. The chain combines TRBV12-3 or TRBV12-4 with TRBJ1-1, with D maybe TRBD1 (5 bases). V lost 6 bases and J lost 11, with 19 bases in between. The CDR3 has 13 amino acids. CDR3 loop: CASRGRQRTRAFF. CDR3 DNA sequence: TGTGCCAGCAGGGGTAGACAGCGAACTCGGGCTTTCTTT.

The chain employs TRBV14 and TRBJ2-7; weak D call: TRBD1 (5 bases). Germline lookup yields CDR1 SGHDN and CDR2 FVKESK. Trimming took off 3 bases at V and 1 base at J, with 16 bases between the two ends. The CDR3 is made up of 16 amino acids. DNA of the CDR3: TGTGCCAGCAGCCAGTCTGAAAGACAGATTTCCTACGAGCAGTACTTC. It is translated as CASSQSERQISYEQYF.